Below, one T cell receptor beta chain is given with its context. The target antigen is unknown. Original processing methods: Differences in CDR3 between clinicopathological groups were drawn on to build a classifier intended to discriminate distant-metastatic papillary thyroid cancer patients. TCRdb re-clonotyped the PCR reads through MiXCR. In this record, the V and J calls reflect TCRdb's handling and not the investigators' own analysis. The repertoire holds roughly 44,000 clones, with roughly a quarter as singletons. Before thyroid surgery, none of the patients had received any treatment. This sample is part of a study of metastatic and nonmetastatic thyroid tumors. General study findings and limits: Within blood and tumor, benign nodules reportedly had significantly lower TCR beta diversity than malignant thyroid tumors did.

Sequencing was carried out using tumor tissue. The receptor was derived from a female donor with papillary thyroid cancer or a benign thyroid nodule (not recorded which). Some clones in this sample may be carry-over from other donors' samples.

CDR3: CASSTFGTGVYGYTF. The CDR3 nucleotides read TGTGCCAGCAGTACCTTCGGGACAGGGGTTTATGGCTACACCTTC. This rearrangement joins TRBV6-1 to TRBJ1-2, with TRBD1 matching 10 bases. Germline CDR1 MNHNS, CDR2 SASEGT. CDR3 length equals 15 residues. V lost 5 bases, J lost 5 bases, and 8 bases stayed unmatched.